The 2 T cell receptor beta chains presented below share a single source sample, sequenced in a study of blood T cell repertoires in COVID-19 (dated by TCRdb to 2018 to 2021). To prepare the library, the immunoSEQ multiplex PCR assay was applied. TCRdb limited this immuneACCESS table to in-frame rearrangements with V and J called. A share of clones is missing; checked studies link under half to unresolved V genes, and the rest is unexplained. The sample includes about 140,000 clones, with almost 85% observed a single time. Together, the top ten hold more than 3% of the sample. The sample was PBMCs or T cells enriched from blood (not recorded which). The receptors stem from a woman aged 50 to 60 with acute COVID-19.

This clone is a singleton in its sample. The gene calls are TRBV4-1 and TRBJ1-1, with 11 bases that match TRBD1. J lost 4 bases, V lost 4 bases, and 5 bases had no gene match. Germline assignment: CDR1 MGHRA and CDR2 YSYEKL. CDR3 size: 15 residues. The CDR3 reads CASSPPDRGLTEAFF. The CDR3 bases are TGCGCCAGCAGCCCCCCGGACAGGGGGCTCACTGAAGCTTTCTTT.

This chain links TRBV5-5 with TRBJ1-1; TRBD1 matches at 12 bases. The CDR3 covers 19 residues. Looked up from germline, CDR1 is SGHKS and CDR2 is YYEKEE (reference sequence). V shed 2 bases and J 0 bases; nucleotides not matched to a gene: 11. The CDR3 spells CASSLRLPGQGAMNTEAFF. DNA of the CDR3: TGTGCCAGCAGCTTAAGACTACCGGGACAGGGGGCGATGAACACTGAAGCTTTCTTT.